These 13 T cell receptor beta chains were sequenced from one sample in a study of blood T cell repertoires in COVID-19. TCRdb's table, derived via immunoSEQ multiplex PCR, lists solely in-frame clones and lacks some. This repertoire shows more than 45,000 clones, about 87% found once; its top ten account for roughly 1.4%. The material sequenced was peripheral blood. These receptors were obtained from a man aged 60 to 69 with acute or convalescent COVID-19.

The chain employs TRBV28 and TRBJ2-2; 11 bases are shared with TRBD1. The CDR3 is 15 amino acids. In germline, CDR1 is MDHEN, CDR2 SYDVKM. Trimming took 5 bases from V and 7 from J; bases not matched to a gene: 6. CDR3 protein: CASSRTGGKFGELFF. In DNA, the CDR3 is TGTGCCAGCAGTAGGACAGGGGGCAAGTTCGGGGAGCTGTTTTTT.

The chain recombines TRBV19 with TRBJ2-5, with 9 bases fitting TRBD1. The length of the CDR3 is 16 residues. The germline V gene encodes CDR1 LNHDA and CDR2 SQIVND (reference sequence). Germline trimming cut 5 bases from V and 1 base from J; bases unmatched to any gene: 8. In DNA, the CDR3 is TGTGCCAGTAGTCCATCGGGACAGGGCCTCCAAGAGACCCAGTACTTC. Its translation is CASSPSGQGLQETQYF. The full variable domain, with the rest looked up from reference TRBV19 and TRBJ2-5, is DGGITQSPKYLFRKEGQNVTLSCEQNLNHDAMYWYRQDPGQGLRLIYYSQIVNDFQKGDIAEGYSVSREKKESFPLTVTSAQKNPTAFYLCASSPSGQGLQETQYFGPGTRLLVL.

This sequence joins TRBV28 and TRBJ1-6; 7 bases map to TRBD1. Trimming at V came to 2 bases and at J to 5 bases, leaving 0 bases not matched to a gene. Germline V gives CDR1 MDHEN, CDR2 SYDVKM. This CDR3 has 14 residues. The chain's CDR3 is CASSLGQDNSPLHF. For the CDR3, the DNA is TGTGCCAGCAGTTTAGGACAGGATAATTCACCCCTCCACTTT.

The chain links TRBV6-6 to TRBJ2-5; 8 bases agree with TRBD2. This CDR3 comprises 16 residues. The junction had 9 bases not matched to a gene; V was cut back by 2 bases and J by 4 bases. Germline V CDR1 and CDR2: MNHNY, SVGAGI (reference sequence). CDR3 sequence: CASSYSAGGSPETQYF. CDR3 DNA: TGTGCCAGCAGTTACAGTGCGGGAGGATCCCCAGAGACCCAGTACTTC.

This CDR3 reads CSASPGDTQYF. For the CDR3, the DNA is TGCAGTGCGTCACCGGGAGATACGCAGTATTTT. J is TRBJ2-3 and V is TRBV20-1; D gene unclear. V was cut by 6 bases and J by 5 bases, with 9 bases left in between. Per the germline V gene, CDR1 is DFQATT and CDR2 is SNEGSKA (reference sequence). The CDR3 is 11 residues long.

This sequence joins TRBV4-1 and TRBJ1-2, with D tentatively TRBD1 (6 bases). The V end lost 1 base, the J end lost 8 bases, and 20 bases lay between the germline ends. The germline gives CDR1 MGHRA, CDR2 YSYEKL. The CDR3 runs 16 residues. CDR3 sequence reads: CASSQAQTGILEGYTF. Written as DNA, the CDR3 is TGCGCCAGCAGCCAAGCTCAAACAGGGATTCTTGAGGGCTACACCTTC.

This clone has more than one count but fewer than ten. V gene TRBV21-1 combines with J gene TRBJ2-2; the table's D call TRBD1 went unverified against the DNA. TRBV21-1 corresponds to a pseudogene. The CDR3 is 18 amino acids. CDR3 loop: CASSTRTGKKGCTGELFF. The CDR3, as DNA: TGTGCCAGCAGCACACGGACAGGAAAAAAAGGGTGCACCGGGGAGCTGTTTTTT.

This chain joins TRBV4-3 and TRBJ1-1, with D possibly being TRBD1 (6 bases). Trimming removed 3 bases at V and 1 base at J, with 9 bases between. The length of the CDR3 is 14 residues. CDR1 and CDR2 from the germline V gene are LGHNA and YSLEER. CDR3 residues: CASSQLDRNTEAFF. The CDR3 DNA sequence: TGCGCCAGCAGCCAGTTGGACAGGAACACTGAAGCTTTCTTT.

The V gene is TRBV28, the J gene TRBJ2-5; D may be TRBD2 (6 bases). Between the trimmed V and J ends, which lost 2 bases and 4 bases, there was a span of 17 bases. Germline CDR1 MDHEN, CDR2 SYDVKM. CDR3 length: 16 amino acids. The chain's CDR3 is CASSLPGGEDRETQYF. In nucleotides, the CDR3 is TGTGCCAGCAGTTTACCCGGCGGGGAAGATCGAGAGACCCAGTACTTC. The full variable domain, rest sourced from reference TRBV28 and TRBJ2-5, is DVKVTQSSRYLVKRTGEKVFLECVQDMDHENMFWYRQDPGLGLRLIYFSYDVKMKEKGDIPEGYSVSREKKERFSLILESASTNQTSMYLCASSLPGGEDRETQYFGPGTRLLVL.

The rearrangement joins TRBV4-1 to TRBJ1-1, with 7 positions matching TRBD1. Germline loops: CDR1 MGHRA, CDR2 YSYEKL. V gave up 0 bases and J gave up 4 bases; unmatched junction bases: 14. This CDR3 spans 18 amino acids. The CDR3 nucleotides are TGCGCCAGCAGCCAAGATGTAGCCAGGGGGGATGTGCGCACTGAAGCTTTCTTT. This gives the protein CASSQDVARGDVRTEAFF.

The rearrangement joins TRBV27 to TRBJ1-5, with D perhaps TRBD1 (6 bases). Trimming shortened V by 2 bases and J by 7 bases, and 15 bases separated the two germline ends. The CDR3 extends over 15 amino acids. CDR1 is MNHEY and CDR2 is SMNVEV in the germline V gene (reference sequence). The CDR3 DNA is TGTGCCAGCAGTTTAGGTGCAGGGGTGTACCAGCCCCAGCATTTT. Translation: CASSLGAGVYQPQHF.

The genes are TRBV18 and TRBJ2-7; 7 positions agree with TRBD1. Trimming at V came to 4 bases and at J to 3 bases, leaving 3 bases not matched to a gene. The germline CDR1 and CDR2 sequences are KGHSH and LQKENI. CDR3 size: 13 residues. Here the CDR3 DNA reads TGTGCCAGCTCACGTGGGACAGACTACGAGCAGTACTTC. Amino acid sequence: CASSRGTDYEQYF.

V is TRBV5-4 and J is TRBJ2-5; 10 positions match TRBD2. This CDR3 is 14 amino acids long. V was clipped by 4 bases and J by 3 bases; unmatched bases: 3. CDR1 and CDR2 (germline): SGHNT, YYREEE (reference sequence). Here the CDR3 reads CASSAGLAEETQYF. In DNA, the CDR3 is TGTGCCAGCAGCGCTGGACTAGCGGAAGAGACCCAGTACTTC. Full variable domain (missing parts from reference TRBV5-4 and TRBJ2-5): ETGVTQSPTHLIKTRGQQVTLRCSSQSGHNTVSWYQQALGQGPQFIFQYYREEENGRGNFPPRFSGLQFPNYSSELNVNALELDDSALYLCASSAGLAEETQYFGPGTRLLVL.